The T cell receptor (beta chain) described here comes from a study of shared clonotypes between healthy human individuals. The study, taken as a whole, reports: Incomplete sequencing of sorted subsets was indicated by rarefaction despite large depth.

Sequencing was performed with immunoSEQ multiplex PCR; in TCRdb, only in-frame clones are kept and a portion is missing. This sample carries more than 850,000 clones, around three quarters of them seen once, and the ten largest clones take about 0.52%. On this clone: Its specificity is unknown.

This CDR3 has 12 residues. The V end lost 6 bases, the J end lost 2 bases, and 8 bases lay between the germline ends. Germline V CDR1 and CDR2: MNHNS, SASEGT. The sample consisted of memory CD4+ T cells from PBMCs. Subset here: CD45RA-negative fraction. The origin of this receptor is a man between 18 and 35 years old in good health. Some clones in this sample may be carry-over from other donors' samples. The chain carries TRBV6-1 and TRBJ2-7; no clear D. This CDR3 reads CASRFLAYEQYF. CDR3 DNA sequence: TGTGCCAGCAGATTCTTAGCCTACGAGCAGTACTTC.